This TCR beta chain was captured in a study of graft-versus-host responses after intestinal transplantation. Study context: Among the recipients, transplants were multivisceral, liver-intestinal, or isolated intestinal. Uniformly, recipients were administered anti-thymocyte globulin induction with subsequent tacrolimus and steroids for two to three years.

General study points: Early declines in HvG clones that occurred post-transplant were associated with peak circulating GvH clone levels. GvH clones detected in recipient marrow included some appearing first in ileum or blood.

Germline CDR1 is SGHTA and CDR2 is FQGNSA. V lost 1 base and J 4 bases, leaving 14 bases between the germline ends. CDR3 size: 15 residues. Details on this clone: Antigen specificity is unknown.

Libraries were prepared by immunoSEQ multiplex PCR; TCRdb keeps only in-frame clonotypes and omits some of them. The data hold around 110,000 clones, with roughly 87% observed a single time. The chain carries TRBV7-2 and TRBJ2-7; possibly TRBD1 for D (5 bases). The receptor's source is a human donor who was the organ donor for an intestinal transplant. Sequencing used unstimulated CD4+ T cells sorted from spleen or lymph node cells, obtained before transplant. The CDR3 sequence is CASSLGPRVVYEQYF. CDR3 sequence (DNA): TGTGCCAGCAGCTTAGGCCCCAGGGTGGTGTACGAGCAGTACTTC.